The clone carrying this T cell receptor beta chain was detected many times. Its antigen is currently unknown. The CDR3 covers 13 residues. Germline V lookup: CDR1 SGHTA, CDR2 FQGNSA. V was clipped by 1 base and J by 4 bases, with 7 bases between them. The sample originates from a study of CD8 T cells in ankylosing spondylitis. Study conclusions and caveats: In ankylosing spondylitis patients, matched synovial fluid reportedly showed significant enrichment of disease-linked clones.

TCRdb reanalysed the 5' RACE reads using MiXCR and keeps one entry per CDR3 protein. The table includes around 150,000 distinct CDR3 sequences, about 7.3% detected once. The TCR was taken from a female donor with ankylosing spondylitis or in good health (not recorded which). The material sequenced was blood, either unsorted or a sorted T cell fraction (not recorded which). The chain recombines TRBV7-2 with TRBJ1-1; D is uncertain. The chain's CDR3 is CASSLERSTEAFF. CDR3 bases: TGTGCCAGCAGCTTAGAGCGCAGCACTGAAGCTTTCTTT. The full variable domain, rest sourced from reference TRBV7-2 and TRBJ1-1, is GAGVSQSPSNKVTEKGKDVELRCDPISGHTALYWYRQSLGQGLEFLIYFQGNSAPDKSGLPSDRFSAERTGGSVSTLTIQRTQQEDSAVYLCASSLERSTEAFFGQGTRLTVV.